This T cell receptor (beta chain) comes out of a study of beta chain features in type 1 diabetes (dated by TCRdb to 2016 to 2019). Background on the whole study: Patients and healthy donors did not differ in mean age, gender distribution, total cell number or subset yield. A total of around 100 million sorted cells were examined across all samples, and RNA yield correlated strongly with the number of cells per subset. In the study, TCRB repertoires of sorted circulating CD4+ T cell subsets from recently diagnosed type 1 diabetes patients were compared with those of matched healthy donors. Regulatory and stem cell-like memory subsets were obtained from only 8 patients and roughly 8 healthy donors, while naive and central memory subsets were obtained from all 28 donors.

This clone has a handful of counts. The antigen it binds to is not known. Base quality data are lacking; no much larger clone is found one base away. The entire amount of isolated RNA was reverse transcribed using the High Capacity cDNA Reverse Transcription Kit, so the sequenced TCRB transcripts were expressed ones. Deep immunoSEQ sequencing was performed on naive, central memory and regulatory T cell samples, with an average of roughly 3.6 million total reads per sample. Sorted cells were lysed in RLT buffer and RNA was extracted with DNase-treated RNeasy Micro or Mini kits, depending on cell number. To prevent cross-contamination, each cell subset was processed individually, whereas patient and healthy donor samples were processed jointly. Using the immunoSEQ multiplex PCR, TCRB sequences were amplified from cDNA into 87-bp fragments spanning the CDR3 region. Sequencing of the amplicons was performed on the Illumina HiSeq platform. For the original study's pipeline: Synthetic template baselines were used to correct PCR bias computationally, reads within Hamming distance 2 were collapsed, and singletons that could not be merged were discarded. Reads were aligned against IMGT so that V, D and J genes, CDR3 length and insertions or deletions at six rearrangement sites could be assigned. Within each subset, clonotype counts were normalized to sorted cell number, and only after that were true diversity and Gini coefficients computed with the tcR R package. The overlap coefficient, calculated on TCRB nucleotide sequences, was used to quantify repertoire sharing. This immuneACCESS table, as held by TCRdb, lists in-frame sequences with V and J called but not all clones. Of the missing ones, under half trace to an unresolved V gene in checked studies; the others have no known cause. V and J calls and clone size are copied from that table; D and trimming were computed from the DNA. A total of 110,000 to 150,000 clones appear in this sample, 6.9% of them only once. 1.1% to 1.5% of the sample comes from the top ten.

From a lookup of the germline V gene, CDR1 and CDR2 are LGHNA and YSLEER. V and J lose 1 base and 4 bases, and a span of 10 bases separates them. Counted from cysteine to phenylalanine, this CDR3 has 15 amino acids. The only DNA kept is the CDR3, 45 bases in frame from the first base. Overall study results and their limits: Because cDNA was sequenced instead of genomic DNA, highly expressing activated cells could be over-represented, though the groups showed no difference in activation or CD3 levels. PCR may preferentially amplify shorter templates, but because patient and control samples were amplified and corrected together, any resulting skew would affect both groups equally. The naive, central memory and regulatory TCRB repertoires appeared to resemble one another more closely among patients than among healthy donors. Because small numbers of individuals were included in the HLA sub-analyses, any influence of HLA type on TCRB rearrangement was left unresolved. At VDJ recombination sites, type 1 diabetes patients had fewer insertions and more deleted nucleotides, which implies abnormalities in thymic rearrangement. In all four CD4+ subsets, TCRB CDR3 length was moderately but significantly shorter in type 1 diabetes patients.

Each donor gave one peripheral blood draw, roughly 0.12 L on average, collected into heparinised tubes. Using a panel that included CD45RO, CCR7, CD25, CD127, CD95 and CD27, naive, central memory, regulatory and stem cell-like memory CD4+ T cells were sorted on a BD FACSAria II. A purity above 98% was achieved for all sorted populations. PBMCs were isolated right away by Lymphoprep density gradient centrifugation and were stained directly, without culture. To minimize batch effects, samples were stained and sorted in pairs, one healthy donor with one patient per experiment. What was sequenced was central memory CD4+ T cells from blood. The chain couples TRBV4-3 to TRBJ1-4, with the D segment identity uncertain. The clonotype originates from a woman in her 30s in good health. The sequenced DNA: TGCGCCAGCAGCCAAGGGGAGGCCTATAATGAAAAACTGTTTTTT. Translated, this is CASSQGEAYNEKLFF.